This is a list of T cell receptor beta chains from one sample in a study of shared T cell receptors in the human thymus. Profiled with immunoSEQ multiplex PCR; TCRdb holds only in-frame clones, not every one. The sample has hundreds of thousands of clones, just under 95% seen once. Specimen: thymocytes. These receptors originate from a human donor. CDR3s include the opening cysteine and the closing phenylalanine or tryptophan. The D gene is left open where the match is weak. Expanded clones are given a class, and other clones once, few, many or no size at all.

V gene: TRBV5-4; J gene: TRBJ1-2; clone size: -; D gene: -; CDR3 DNA: TGTGCCACCACTCACAGGGCCTATGGCTACACCTTT; CDR3 protein: CATTHRAYGYTF
V gene: TRBV27; J gene: TRBJ1-3; clone size: -; D gene: -; CDR3 DNA: TGTGCCAGCAGTTCCCTTCCTGATAACCGGGACGCCGGAAACACCATATATTTT; CDR3 protein: CASSSLPDNRDAGNTIYF
V gene: TRBV5-5; J gene: TRBJ2-7; clone size: -; D gene: -; CDR3 DNA: TGTGCCAGCAGCTTGTGGAGCGGGCTCCCCCGCGAGCAGTACTTC; CDR3 protein: CASSLWSGLPREQYF
V gene: TRBV14; J gene: TRBJ1-2; clone size: -; D gene: TRBD1; CDR3 DNA: TGTGCCAGCAGCCCAAAACACTTCCGGGACAGGGGGCTTCAAATGAGGTCCTATGACTACACCTTC; CDR3 protein: CASSPKHFRDRGLQMRSYDYTF
V gene: TRBV27; J gene: TRBJ2-3; clone size: few; D gene: TRBD2; CDR3 DNA: TGTGCCAGCAGTCCCGGGACTAGCTCAGATACGCAGTATTTT; CDR3 protein: CASSPGTSSDTQYF
V gene: TRBV5-1; J gene: TRBJ2-1; clone size: -; D gene: TRBD1; CDR3 DNA: TGCGCCAGCAGCGCCTGGGACAGGGGGTCCACTAATGAGCAGTTCTTC; CDR3 protein: CASSAWDRGSTNEQFF
V gene: TRBV29-1; J gene: TRBJ2-7; clone size: -; D gene: -; CDR3 DNA: TGCAGCGTCCAGGTGAGGATTGGGTACGAGCAGTACTTC; CDR3 protein: CSVQVRIGYEQYF
V gene: TRBV5-1; J gene: TRBJ2-5; clone size: -; D gene: -; CDR3 DNA: TGCGCCAGCAGCTTGTCGCCGGTTCAGAAAGAGACCCAGTACTTC; CDR3 protein: CASSLSPVQKETQYF
V gene: TRBV4-1; J gene: TRBJ1-1; clone size: -; D gene: -; CDR3 DNA: TGCGCCAGCAGCCAGGGGGCGACTGAAGCTTTCTTT; CDR3 protein: CASSQGATEAFF
V gene: TRBV27; J gene: TRBJ1-5; clone size: -; D gene: TRBD1; CDR3 DNA: TGTGCCAGCAGTGTAAGGGGACAGGGTTGCAATCAGCCCCAGCATTTT; CDR3 protein: CASSVRGQGCNQPQHF
V gene: TRBV11-2; J gene: TRBJ1-1; clone size: -; D gene: -; CDR3 DNA: TGTGCCAGCAGCATAGGGCGGCTGAACACTGAAGCTTTCTTT; CDR3 protein: CASSIGRLNTEAFF
V gene: TRBV6-1; J gene: TRBJ2-1; clone size: -; D gene: TRBD1; CDR3 DNA: TGTGCCAGCAGTAATCGGACAGGGGTCGAATTCTTC; CDR3 protein: CASSNRTGVEFF
V gene: TRBV28; J gene: TRBJ2-7; clone size: -; D gene: TRBD1; CDR3 DNA: TGTGCCAGCAGTCATTCCTACCGGGACAGGGTGTTTTGGATCAAGTTGTTC; CDR3 protein: CASSHSYRDRVFWIKLF
V gene: TRBV10-2; J gene: TRBJ1-2; clone size: -; D gene: -; CDR3 DNA: TGCGCCAGCAGTGACTCGCGGGCGGGAAGGGGCTACACCTTC; CDR3 protein: CASSDSRAGRGYTF
V gene: TRBV7-2; J gene: TRBJ2-5; clone size: -; D gene: TRBD2; CDR3 DNA: TGTGCCAGCAGCTTAGCGGGGAGGGCCGATCGCGAGACCCAGTACTTC; CDR3 protein: CASSLAGRADRETQYF
V gene: TRBV19; J gene: TRBJ1-5; clone size: -; D gene: -; CDR3 DNA: TGTGCCAGTAGTATCACAAGGGACCCACATCAGCCCCAGCATTTT; CDR3 protein: CASSITRDPHQPQHF
V gene: TRBV7-3; J gene: TRBJ2-1; clone size: -; D gene: TRBD1; CDR3 DNA: TGTGCCAGCAGCGCCGACAGGGGTACCTACAATGAGCAGTTCTTC; CDR3 protein: CASSADRGTYNEQFF
V gene: TRBV23-1; J gene: TRBJ2-7; clone size: -; D gene: -; CDR3 DNA: TGCGCCAGCAGTTGTGAGGAGTCCCTTTACCTTTACGAGCAGTACTTC; CDR3 protein: CASSCEESLYLYEQYF
V gene: TRBV11-2; J gene: TRBJ1-1; clone size: -; D gene: -; CDR3 DNA: TGTGCCAGTCTCCTACGGAGCATGAACACTGAAGCTTTCTTT; CDR3 protein: CASLLRSMNTEAFF
V gene: TRBV7-9; J gene: TRBJ1-4; clone size: -; D gene: -; CDR3 DNA: TGTGCCAGCAGCTTCACCCCGCCCCGGGGAACTAATGAAAAACTGTTTTTT; CDR3 protein: CASSFTPPRGTNEKLFF
V gene: TRBV15; J gene: TRBJ2-1; clone size: -; D gene: -; CDR3 DNA: TGTGCCACTGCCGGGCCCAACAATGAGCAGTTCTTC; CDR3 protein: CATAGPNNEQFF
V gene: TRBV5-6; J gene: TRBJ1-1; clone size: -; D gene: TRBD1; CDR3 DNA: TGTGCCAGCAGCCTCGACAGGGGTGGCACTGAAGCTTTCTTT; CDR3 protein: CASSLDRGGTEAFF
V gene: TRBV27; J gene: TRBJ2-1; clone size: -; D gene: TRBD2; CDR3 DNA: TGTGCCAGCAGTTTGGGACTAGAGTTTCATAATGAGCAGTTCTTC; CDR3 protein: CASSLGLEFHNEQFF